This T cell receptor beta chain was identified in a study of T cell responses to AZD1222 COVID-19 vaccine. Study background: Pooling covered second doses at about 4 or about 12 weeks. Notes on the study in general: Nearly half of spike-specific TCRs reportedly target unmutated variant regions. Vaccine-related CD4 TCRs covered spike, predominating at 160-218 and 743-854.

Produced via immunoSEQ multiplex PCR; TCRdb's table is partial and in-frame only. The repertoire consists of 100,000 to 140,000 clones, with around 92% occurring once and the leading ten covering about 7%. The CDR3 covers 15 residues. Germline V CDR1 and CDR2: ENHRY, SYGVKD. J lost 3 bases, V lost 10 bases, and 13 bases had no gene match. This clone was counted a few times. What it recognizes is unknown. The chain employs TRBV10-3 and TRBJ2-3; 7 bases map to TRBD1. The sequence came from an adult in good health. The sequencing here drew on peripheral blood, taken on day 0 of AZD1222 vaccination. CDR3 sequence (DNA): TGTGCCACGCTAAAACAGGGGCCCTCAACAGATACGCAGTATTTT. Its protein product is CATLKQGPSTDTQYF.